This TCR beta chain was sequenced during a study of identical twins' blood T cells (dated by TCRdb to the early 2010s). Context from the whole study: The roughly twelve libraries, six for the alpha chain and six for the beta chain, yielded about 48 million Illumina reads in total. TCR alpha and beta chain repertoires of three pairs of monozygous twins were compared using next-generation sequencing to assess genetic influence on repertoire formation. General findings and caveats noted by the study authors: Because the twins were raised together, environmental influences could not be ruled out as an explanation for the similarity between twins. The proposed role of the TCRalpha J segment in MHC recognition during thymic selection was stated to require validation by independent studies. The number of shared CDR3 clonotypes between two donors was mainly determined by the product of their cloneset sizes, and twins did not clearly deviate from this trend. Twin pairs were reported to be markedly more alike in V gene usage than unrelated donors were, even when looking at non-selected out-of-frame TCRbeta clonotypes. Among the most abundant TCRbeta clonotypes, each donor shared more CDR3 sequences with her twin than with unrelated donors.

Six healthy women forming three monozygous twin pairs were used as donors. All three twin pairs had been reared together and were thought likely to have met the same infectious agents and vaccines. TCR cDNA libraries were prepared from RNA that had been isolated from peripheral blood mononuclear cells. The library relied on 5' RACE. This sample was sequenced with an Illumina Genome Analyzer IIx. The RNA-based TCR cDNA libraries were made using a previously described protocol that was modified in several ways. To prevent cross-contamination, sample-specific barcodes were added to both ends of each TCR cDNA library during cDNA synthesis and amplification. As for how the authors treated the data: Between about 95,000 and nearly 500,000 clonotypes were identified per individual, and about 2.2 to 3.6 million CDR3-containing reads were obtained per library. Reads carrying improper barcode index combinations were removed, after which the MiTCR software was used to build a cloneset for each library. During the assembly of CDR3 clonotypes by MiTCR, low-quality reads were filtered or rescued and PCR and sequencing errors were corrected. Artificial out-of-frame clonotypes were removed by being mapped to in-frame sequences, with one indel in the CDR3 allowed. Similarity in V and J gene usage between donors was calculated as the Jensen-Shannon divergence divided by the mean entropy. TCRdb took the public reads, trimmed them with fastp at Q25, ran MiXCR for clone calling and kept in-frame beta chains. Merged by CDR3 protein, the rows form single entries marked with the most common genes and DNA. These V and J calls derive from TCRdb rather than the authors' analysis. This sample lists 300,000 to 400,000 distinct CDR3 sequences; 25% to 35% were detected once. The ten largest account for 6% to 7% of the sample.

Note on this clonotype: It has no known antigen specificity. A much larger clone differs by one base, so this may be a read error. The missing conserved phenylalanine or tryptophan at the end of this CDR3 makes a read error likely.

Relative to germline, V is 1 base shorter and J is 2 bases shorter, with 5 bases between their ends. In the germline V gene (reference sequence), CDR1 corresponds to DFQATT and CDR2 to SNEGSKA. The CDR3 numbers 12 amino acids, ends counted. Here the CDR3 DNA is all that survives: 36 bases in frame from base 1. The sequence came from a woman aged 18-50 years in good health. Source material: PBMCs. Here the chain combines TRBV20-1 and TRBJ1-2; no D gene is confidently identified. The DNA sequence follows: TGCAGTGCTAGAGTACAGAACTATGGCTACACCTGC. This is translated as CSARVQNYGYTC.